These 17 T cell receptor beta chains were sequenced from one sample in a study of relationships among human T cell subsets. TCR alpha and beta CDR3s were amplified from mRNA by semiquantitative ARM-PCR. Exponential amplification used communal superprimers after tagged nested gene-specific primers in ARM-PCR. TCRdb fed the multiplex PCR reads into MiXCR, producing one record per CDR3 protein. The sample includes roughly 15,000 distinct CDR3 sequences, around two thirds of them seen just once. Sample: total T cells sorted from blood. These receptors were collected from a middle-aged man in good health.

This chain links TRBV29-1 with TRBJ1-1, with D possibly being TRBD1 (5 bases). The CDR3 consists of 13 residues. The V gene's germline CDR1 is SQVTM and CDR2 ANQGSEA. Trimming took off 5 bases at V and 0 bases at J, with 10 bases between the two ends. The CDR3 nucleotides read TGCAGCGTTCGACAGCAAGTGAACACTGAAGCTTTCTTT. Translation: CSVRQQVNTEAFF.

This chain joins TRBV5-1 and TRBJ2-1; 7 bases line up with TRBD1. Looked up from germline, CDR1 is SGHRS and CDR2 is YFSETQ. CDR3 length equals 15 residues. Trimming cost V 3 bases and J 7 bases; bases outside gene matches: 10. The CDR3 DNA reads TGCGCCAGCAGCTCCGGGACAGCGAGGGGAAATGAGCAGTTCTTC. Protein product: CASSSGTARGNEQFF.

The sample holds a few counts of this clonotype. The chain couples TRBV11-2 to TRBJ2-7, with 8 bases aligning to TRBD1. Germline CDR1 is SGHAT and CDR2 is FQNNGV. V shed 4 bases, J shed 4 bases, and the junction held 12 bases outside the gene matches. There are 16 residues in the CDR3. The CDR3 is CASSSPQGGNQYEQYF. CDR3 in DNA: TGTGCCAGCAGCTCACCACAGGGGGGAAATCAGTACGAGCAGTACTTC.

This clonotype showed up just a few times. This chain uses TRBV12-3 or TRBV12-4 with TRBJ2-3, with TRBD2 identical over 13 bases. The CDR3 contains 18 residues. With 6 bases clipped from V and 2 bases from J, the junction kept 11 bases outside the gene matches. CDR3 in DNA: TGTGCCAGCAGCGGACTAGCGGGAGTTAATAGGCACACAGATACGCAGTATTTT. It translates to CASSGLAGVNRHTDTQYF.

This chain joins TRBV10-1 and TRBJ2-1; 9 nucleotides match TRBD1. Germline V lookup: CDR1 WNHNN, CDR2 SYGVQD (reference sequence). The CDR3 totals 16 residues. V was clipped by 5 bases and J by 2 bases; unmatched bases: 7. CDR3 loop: CASSHGQGRTYNEQFF. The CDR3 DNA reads TGCGCCAGCAGTCACGGACAGGGGAGGACCTACAATGAGCAGTTCTTC.

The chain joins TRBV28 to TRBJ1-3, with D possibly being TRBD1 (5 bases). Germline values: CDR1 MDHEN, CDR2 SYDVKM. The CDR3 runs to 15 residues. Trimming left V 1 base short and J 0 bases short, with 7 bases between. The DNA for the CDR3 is TGTGCCAGCAGTTTATTCGGGACCTCTGGAAACACCATATATTTT. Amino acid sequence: CASSLFGTSGNTIYF.

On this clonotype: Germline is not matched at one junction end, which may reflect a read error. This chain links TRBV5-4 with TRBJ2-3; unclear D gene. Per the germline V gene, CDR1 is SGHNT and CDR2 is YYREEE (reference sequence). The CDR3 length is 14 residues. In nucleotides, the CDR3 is TGCGCCAGCAGGTGGCAGGTTGACACAGATACGCAGTATTTT. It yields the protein CASRWQVDTDTQYF.

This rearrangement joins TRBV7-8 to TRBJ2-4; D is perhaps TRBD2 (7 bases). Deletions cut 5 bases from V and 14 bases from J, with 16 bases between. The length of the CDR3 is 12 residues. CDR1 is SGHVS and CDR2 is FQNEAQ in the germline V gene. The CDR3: CASSKGGGHEYF. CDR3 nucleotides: TGTGCCAGCAGCAAAGGGGGAGGGCACGAGTACTTC.

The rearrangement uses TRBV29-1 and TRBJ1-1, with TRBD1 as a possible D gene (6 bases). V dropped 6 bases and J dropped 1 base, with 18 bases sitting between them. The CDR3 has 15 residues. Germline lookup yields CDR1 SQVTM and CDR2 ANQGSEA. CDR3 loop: CSVIIQGLPNTEAFF. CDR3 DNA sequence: TGCAGCGTAATCATCCAGGGGTTACCGAACACTGAAGCTTTCTTT.

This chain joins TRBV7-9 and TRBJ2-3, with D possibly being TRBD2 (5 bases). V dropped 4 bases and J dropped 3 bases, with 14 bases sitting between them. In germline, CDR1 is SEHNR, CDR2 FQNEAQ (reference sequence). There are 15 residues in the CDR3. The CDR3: CASSSSIGGTDTQYF. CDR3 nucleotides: TGTGCCAGCAGCTCCTCGATTGGAGGAACAGATACGCAGTATTTT.

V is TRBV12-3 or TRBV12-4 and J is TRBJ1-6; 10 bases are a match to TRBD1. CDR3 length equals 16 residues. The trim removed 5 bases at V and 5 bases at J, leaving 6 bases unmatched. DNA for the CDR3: TGTGCCAGCAGTCGACGGACAGGGGGACATAATTCACCCCTCCACTTT. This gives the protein CASSRRTGGHNSPLHF.

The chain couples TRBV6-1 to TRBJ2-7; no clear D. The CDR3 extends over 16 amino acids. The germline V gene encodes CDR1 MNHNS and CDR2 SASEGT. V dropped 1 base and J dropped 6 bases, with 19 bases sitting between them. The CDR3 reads CASSEVADGPRREQYF. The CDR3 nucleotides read TGTGCCAGCAGTGAAGTCGCTGACGGACCCCGCCGCGAGCAGTACTTC.

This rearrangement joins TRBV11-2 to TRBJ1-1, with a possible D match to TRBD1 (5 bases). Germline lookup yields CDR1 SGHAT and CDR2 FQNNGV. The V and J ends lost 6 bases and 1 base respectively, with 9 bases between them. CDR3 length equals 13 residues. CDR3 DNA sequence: TGTGCCAGCAGGCGTCAGGGGAACACTGAAGCTTTCTTT. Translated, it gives CASRRQGNTEAFF.

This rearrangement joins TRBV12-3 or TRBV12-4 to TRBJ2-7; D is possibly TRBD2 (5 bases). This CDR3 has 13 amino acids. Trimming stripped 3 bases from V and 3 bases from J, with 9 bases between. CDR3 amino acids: CASSLEAFYEQYF. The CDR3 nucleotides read TGTGCCAGCAGTTTGGAGGCGTTCTACGAGCAGTACTTC.

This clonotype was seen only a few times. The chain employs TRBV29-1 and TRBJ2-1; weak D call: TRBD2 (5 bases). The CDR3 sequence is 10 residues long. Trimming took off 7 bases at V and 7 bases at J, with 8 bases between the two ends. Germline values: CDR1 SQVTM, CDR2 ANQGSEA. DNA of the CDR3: TGCAGCGATACTAGGAATGAGCAGTTCTTC. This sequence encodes CSDTRNEQFF.

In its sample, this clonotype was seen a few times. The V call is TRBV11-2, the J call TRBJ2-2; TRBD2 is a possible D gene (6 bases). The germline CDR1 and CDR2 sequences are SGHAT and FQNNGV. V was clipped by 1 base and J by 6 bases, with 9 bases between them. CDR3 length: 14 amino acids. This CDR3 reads CASSLVREPGELFF. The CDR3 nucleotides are TGTGCCAGCAGCTTAGTCCGGGAGCCCGGGGAGCTGTTTTTT. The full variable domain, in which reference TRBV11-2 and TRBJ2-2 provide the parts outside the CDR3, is EAGVAQSPRYKIIEKRQSVAFWCNPISGHATLYWYQQILGQGPKLLIQFQNNGVVDDSQLPKDRFSAERLKGVDSTLKIQPAKLEDSAVYLCASSLVREPGELFFGEGSRLTVL.

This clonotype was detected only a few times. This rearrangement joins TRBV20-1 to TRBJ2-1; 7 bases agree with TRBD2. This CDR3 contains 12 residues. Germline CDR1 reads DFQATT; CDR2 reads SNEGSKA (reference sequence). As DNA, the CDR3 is TGCAGCAGGACTAGTGATTACAATGAGCAGTTCTTC. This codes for CSRTSDYNEQFF.